One sample yielded the 2 T cell receptor beta chains listed below, sequenced in a study of blood T cell repertoires in COVID-19. TCRdb's table, derived via immunoSEQ multiplex PCR, lists solely in-frame clones and lacks some. The sample lists 150,000 to 200,000 clones, approximately 92% seen once, with about 5% in the top ten. The source material was peripheral blood. The receptor set was obtained from a woman aged 50 to 60 with acute or convalescent COVID-19.

The DNA for the CDR3 is TGTGCCAGCAGCCTATCCTTCTCTGGAAACACCATATATTTT. This sequence encodes CASSLSFSGNTIYF. The rearrangement links TRBV11-2 to TRBJ1-3; D remains unclear. The CDR3 runs to 14 residues. Germline loops: CDR1 SGHAT, CDR2 FQNNGV. The V end lost 5 bases, the J end lost 0 bases, and 8 bases lay between the germline ends.

This chain joins TRBV6-4 and TRBJ1-6; TRBD1 agrees at 9 bases. V lost 2 bases and J lost 9; bases outside the gene matches: 5. Germline assignment: CDR1 MRHNA and CDR2 SNTAGT. The CDR3 extends over 15 amino acids. The CDR3 loop is CASSDGQGTGSPLHF. The CDR3 DNA sequence: TGTGCCAGCAGTGACGGACAGGGGACGGGTTCACCCCTCCACTTT.